This entry lists 12 T cell receptor beta chains sequenced from one sample in a study of T cells in Graves' hyperthyroidism and ophthalmopathy. There were TCR beta CDR3 regions amplified from RNA transcripts. Primed by the HTBI set, a first-round RT-PCR was run on the TCR CDR3. Using its own MiXCR run on the multiplex PCR reads, TCRdb lists one record per CDR3 protein. The sample yields nearly 600,000 distinct CDR3 sequences, 14% seen once. The sequenced sample was blood. The receptors stem from a woman aged 18-29 years with Graves' ophthalmopathy.

This clonotype showed up many times. The chain combines TRBV20-1 with TRBJ2-4; 9 nucleotides match TRBD2. J gave up 4 bases and V 1 base, and 5 bases lay outside the gene matches. Germline assignment: CDR1 DFQATT and CDR2 SNEGSKA (reference sequence). This CDR3 has 15 residues. CDR3 DNA sequence: TGCAGTGCTAGAGTAAGCGGACTAGCGAAAAACATTCAGTACTTC. Translation gives CSARVSGLAKNIQYF.

This chain uses TRBV19 with TRBJ2-5; possible D gene TRBD2, 5 bases. The CDR3 runs 15 residues. Germline CDR1 and CDR2: LNHDA and SQIVND (reference sequence). V gave up 4 bases and J gave up 7 bases, with 19 bases separating them. The CDR3 sequence: CASSTRDGRSGTQYF. As DNA, the CDR3 is TGTGCCAGTAGTACCCGGGATGGACGGAGCGGGACCCAGTACTTC. Drawing the rest from reference TRBV19 and TRBJ2-5, the complete variable domain is DGGITQSPKYLFRKEGQNVTLSCEQNLNHDAMYWYRQDPGQGLRLIYYSQIVNDFQKGDIAEGYSVSREKKESFPLTVTSAQKNPTAFYLCASSTRDGRSGTQYFGPGTRLLVL.

At least ten counts were recorded for this clonotype. V usage is TRBV7-2 and J usage is TRBJ2-4, with TRBD1 as a possible D gene (5 bases). Germline values: CDR1 SGHTA, CDR2 FQGNSA. The CDR3 has 14 amino acids. Trimming took 4 bases from V and 7 from J, leaving 14 bases between them. CDR3 amino acids: CASSSPGRGNIQYF. The DNA for the CDR3 is TGTGCCAGCAGCTCCCCAGGGCGTGGGAACATTCAGTACTTC.

Many counts were recorded for this clonotype. The chain employs TRBV20-1 and TRBJ1-1; a possible D gene is TRBD1 (6 bases). Trimming left V 3 bases short and J 1 base short, with 15 bases between. There are 15 residues in the CDR3. In germline, CDR1 is DFQATT, CDR2 SNEGSKA (reference sequence). Here the CDR3 reads CSARGGSHSNTEAFF. CDR3 coding DNA: TGCAGTGCTAGGGGGGGCAGCCACTCGAACACTGAAGCTTTCTTT.

The chain couples TRBV11-1 to TRBJ2-1; 7 bases agree with TRBD2. Germline V gene sequence: CDR1 SGHAT, CDR2 FQDESV (reference sequence). The CDR3 length is 15 residues. The ends lost 5 bases at V and 10 bases at J; junction bases unmatched: 14. The CDR3 here is CASSIGLDYNREQFF. The DNA for the CDR3 is TGTGCCAGCAGCATTGGACTAGACTACAACCGAGAGCAGTTCTTC. Drawing the rest from reference TRBV11-1 and TRBJ2-1, the complete variable domain is EAEVAQSPRYKITEKSQAVAFWCDPISGHATLYWYRQILGQGPELLVQFQDESVVDDSQLPKDRFSAERLKGVDSTLKIQPAELGDSAMYLCASSIGLDYNREQFFGPGTRLTVL.

This clonotype was detected ten times or more. The chain has TRBV5-1 and TRBJ1-2; TRBD1 matches 9 bases. This CDR3 is built from 14 residues. Germline-derived CDR1 and CDR2 are SGHRS and YFSETQ. After removal of 0 bases from V and 5 bases from J, the junction contained 2 bases not matched to a gene. Here the CDR3 reads CASSLDGTGYGYTF. CDR3 sequence (DNA): TGCGCCAGCAGCTTGGATGGGACAGGGTATGGCTACACCTTC.

V usage is TRBV27 and J usage is TRBJ2-7, with D unclear. V was pared by 0 bases and J by 1 base, with 10 bases between. Looked up from germline, CDR1 is MNHEY and CDR2 is SMNVEV (reference sequence). This CDR3 spans 15 amino acids. This chain's CDR3 is CASSLSTGYSYEQYF. CDR3 DNA: TGTGCCAGCAGTTTATCGACGGGCTATTCCTACGAGCAGTACTTC.

This clonotype was observed a handful of times. The J gene is TRBJ2-7, the V gene TRBV27; 9 bases agree with TRBD2. The V gene's germline CDR1 is MNHEY and CDR2 SMNVEV (reference sequence). CDR3 size: 15 residues. The V gene end was trimmed by 1 base and the J gene end by 2 bases; junction bases not matched to a gene: 3. This CDR3 is CASSLFRGRAYEQYF. Written as DNA, the CDR3 is TGTGCCAGCAGTTTATTCCGCGGGAGGGCCTACGAGCAGTACTTC.

A few counts support this clonotype. The CDR3 DNA sequence: TGTGCCAGCACAAGCGGGACTCCCCGCCCCAACACCGGGGAGCTGTTTTTT. The encoded protein is CASTSGTPRPNTGELFF. This chain connects TRBV9 to TRBJ2-2; TRBD2 agrees at 7 bases. CDR3 length: 17 residues. Trimming took 6 bases from V and 2 from J; bases not matched to a gene: 13. CDR1 and CDR2 from the germline V gene are SGDLS and YYNGEE.

This clonotype was found many times. V is TRBV15 and J is TRBJ1-5; the D is unclear. CDR3 length equals 16 residues. The germline CDR1 and CDR2 sequences are LNHNV and YYDKDF (reference sequence). The V end was cut by 5 bases, the J end by 3 bases, with 17 bases between. The CDR3 sequence is CATSLGGQGINQPQHF. Here the CDR3 DNA reads TGTGCCACCAGCTTAGGAGGGCAAGGAATCAATCAGCCCCAGCATTTT.

The gene calls are TRBV11-2 and TRBJ2-7; a weak D match, TRBD1 (5 bases). CDR3 length: 15 amino acids. Germline V gives CDR1 SGHAT, CDR2 FQNNGV. V lost 0 bases to trimming and J lost 8 bases, with 17 bases between them. The CDR3 here is CASSLDGRTLAQQYF. CDR3 sequence (DNA): TGTGCCAGCAGCTTAGATGGACGGACACTGGCCCAGCAGTACTTC.

The chain is built from TRBV6-1 and TRBJ1-3; 10 nucleotides align to TRBD1. Per the germline V gene, CDR1 is MNHNS and CDR2 is SASEGT. CDR3 length equals 18 residues. J was trimmed by 4 bases and V by 6 bases; bases with no gene match: 15. The CDR3 DNA sequence: TGTGCCAGCAGATCCGGGACAGGGGTTTCGTTCTTGGGAAACACCATATATTTT. It yields the protein CASRSGTGVSFLGNTIYF.